This record covers a single TCR beta chain. Its antigen remains unknown. The assay was immunoSEQ multiplex PCR, and TCRdb's table has in-frame clones only and misses some. Among approximately 2,000,000 clones listed, 80% to 95% were seen once. This specimen comes from a study of shared clonotypes between healthy human individuals. The study's findings and limits: With four donors compared, approximately 5.5% of naive CD4 clonotypes were shared.

Naivety among CD8 cells was defined by CD45RO negativity and positive CCR7 selection, thereby excluding terminally differentiated effector memory CD45RA+ cells. The V and J ends lost 5 bases and 8 bases respectively, with 12 bases between them. Germline V gives CDR1 SEHNR, CDR2 FQNEAQ (reference sequence). The length of the CDR3 is 12 residues. V usage is TRBV7-9 and J usage is TRBJ1-2; D not resolved. The clonotype originates from a man aged 18 to 35 in good health. Some clones in this sample may be carry-over from other donors' samples. The sequenced sample was naive CD8+ T cells from PBMCs. The CDR3 reads CASSRADGGYTF. The CDR3 DNA follows: TGTGCCAGCAGCAGAGCCGATGGGGGCTACACCTTC. Full variable domain (rest looked up from reference TRBV7-9 and TRBJ1-2): DTGVSQNPRHKITKRGQNVTFRCDPISEHNRLYWYRQTLGQGPEFLTYFQNEAQLEKSRLLSDRFSAERPKGSFSTLEIQRTEQGDSAMYLCASSRADGGYTFGSGTRLTVV.